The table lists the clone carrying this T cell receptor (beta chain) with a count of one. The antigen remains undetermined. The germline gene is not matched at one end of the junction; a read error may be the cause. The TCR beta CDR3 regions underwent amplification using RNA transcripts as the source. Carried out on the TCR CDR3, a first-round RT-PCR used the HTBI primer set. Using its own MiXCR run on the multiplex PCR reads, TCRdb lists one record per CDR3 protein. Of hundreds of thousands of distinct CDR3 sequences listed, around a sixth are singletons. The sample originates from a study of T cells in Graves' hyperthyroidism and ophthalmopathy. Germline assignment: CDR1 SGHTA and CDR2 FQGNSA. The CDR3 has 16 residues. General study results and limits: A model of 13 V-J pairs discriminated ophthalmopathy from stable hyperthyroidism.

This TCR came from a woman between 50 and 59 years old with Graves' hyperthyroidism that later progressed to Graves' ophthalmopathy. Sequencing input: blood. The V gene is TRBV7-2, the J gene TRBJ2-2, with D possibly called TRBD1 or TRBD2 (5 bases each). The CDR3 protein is CASNLEGQGDTGELFF. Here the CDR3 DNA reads TGTGCCAGCAACTTAGAAGGCCAGGGAGACACCGGGGAGCTGTTTTTT.